These T cell receptor beta chains were read from a single sample in a study of long-term antiretroviral therapy in people with HIV. Sequencing used immunoSEQ multiplex PCR; TCRdb keeps in-frame clones, though not all of them. The sample consists of 30,000 to 40,000 clones, 75% to 90% of them appearing once. The sample was unsorted PBMCs, taken 1 year after starting antiretroviral therapy. These TCRs come from a man younger than 35 with HIV. Each CDR3 is given with its conserved first and last residue. Each record gives: D gene, J gene, clone size, V gene, CDR3 protein, CDR3 DNA. A D gene is named only where the DNA matches it firmly. A row's size may be missing; if present it is once, few, many or a size class.

D: TRBD2
J: TRBJ2-3
size: .
V: TRBV27
CDR3: CASEQRGGGTQYF
DNA: TGTGCCAGCGAACAGCGGGGGGGCGGCACGCAGTATTTT

D: .
J: TRBJ2-2
size: .
V: TRBV28
CDR3: CASRAGTKETGELFF
DNA: TGTGCCAGCAGGGCCGGGACAAAGGAGACCGGGGAGCTGTTTTTT

D: .
J: TRBJ1-1
size: few
V: TRBV5-4
CDR3: CASSLGGRGSNTEAFF
DNA: TGTGCCAGCAGCTTGGGGGGCAGGGGATCGAACACTGAAGCTTTCTTT

D: .
J: TRBJ2-3
size: .
V: TRBV4-1
CDR3: CASSQVLGAGDTQYF
DNA: TGCGCCAGCAGCCAAGTTTTGGGGGCAGGCGATACGCAGTATTTT

D: .
J: TRBJ2-7
size: .
V: TRBV9
CDR3: CASSVAGSTYEQYF
DNA: TGTGCCAGCAGCGTAGCGGGATCTACCTACGAGCAGTACTTC

D: .
J: TRBJ1-2
size: .
V: TRBV19
CDR3: CASSIAGGVLSRHGYTF
DNA: TGTGCCAGTAGTATAGCGGGAGGGGTTCTCTCTCGCCATGGCTACACCTTC

D: TRBD1
J: TRBJ2-1
size: .
V: TRBV27
CDR3: CASRTGTGGSFNEQFF
DNA: TGTGCCAGCAGGACCGGGACAGGGGGCTCGTTCAATGAGCAGTTCTTC

D: .
J: TRBJ2-7
size: .
V: TRBV27
CDR3: CASSFQGTSYEQYF
DNA: TGTGCCAGCAGTTTCCAGGGGACTTCCTACGAGCAGTACTTC

D: TRBD1
J: TRBJ2-7
size: .
V: TRBV18
CDR3: CASSLPGQGHYEQYF
DNA: TGTGCCAGCTCACTACCGGGACAGGGACACTACGAGCAGTACTTC

D: .
J: TRBJ2-5
size: once
V: TRBV6-6
CDR3: CASSYGSGTETQYF
DNA: TGTGCCAGCAGTTACGGATCGGGAACCGAGACCCAGTACTTC

D: .
J: TRBJ2-7
size: .
V: TRBV7-2
CDR3: CASSLVFRLPGPYEQYF
DNA: TGTGCCAGCAGCTTAGTTTTTAGGCTTCCCGGCCCCTACGAGCAGTACTTC

D: .
J: TRBJ2-3
size: .
V: TRBV7-7
CDR3: CASSLSTEGTDTQYF
DNA: TGTGCTAGCAGCTTAAGCACAGAAGGCACAGATACGCAGTATTTT

D: .
J: TRBJ2-1
size: .
V: TRBV13
CDR3: CASSLLFPNEQFF
DNA: TGTGCCAGCAGCTTACTTTTTCCCAATGAGCAGTTCTTC

D: .
J: TRBJ1-6
size: .
V: TRBV4-1
CDR3: CASSQDPGLNNSPLHF
DNA: TGCGCCAGCAGCCAAGATCCTGGCCTAAATAATTCACCCCTCCACTTT

D: .
J: TRBJ2-7
size: .
V: TRBV21-1
CDR3: CASSILGGQGALYEQYF
DNA: TGTGCCAGCAGCATCCTGGGGGGACAGGGGGCTCTATACGAGCAGTACTTC

D: TRBD1
J: TRBJ2-7
size: .
V: TRBV5-1
CDR3: CASSPAGQGYEQYF
DNA: TGCGCCAGCAGCCCAGCGGGACAGGGGTACGAGCAGTACTTC

D: TRBD1
J: TRBJ1-1
size: .
V: TRBV5-1
CDR3: CASSFGQGNTEAFF
DNA: TGCGCCAGCAGCTTTGGACAGGGGAACACTGAAGCTTTCTTT

D: TRBD2
J: TRBJ2-1
size: .
V: TRBV11-3
CDR3: CASSSSGSPYNEQFF
DNA: TGTGCCAGCAGCTCGAGCGGGAGTCCCTACAATGAGCAGTTCTTC

D: .
J: TRBJ1-2
size: once
V: TRBV4-3
CDR3: CASSQDRDSNYGYTF
DNA: TGCGCCAGCAGCCAAGATCGTGACAGTAACTATGGCTACACCTTC

D: .
J: TRBJ2-1
size: .
V: TRBV19
CDR3: CASSMFRATYNEQFF
DNA: TGTGCCAGTAGTATGTTCAGGGCGACCTACAATGAGCAGTTCTTC

D: TRBD1
J: TRBJ2-2
size: .
V: TRBV6-6
CDR3: CASRPPGTGNTGELFF
DNA: TGTGCCAGCAGGCCCCCGGGGACAGGGAACACCGGGGAGCTGTTTTTT

D: .
J: TRBJ1-1
size: .
V: TRBV10-2
CDR3: CASSESWGTEAFF
DNA: TGCGCCAGCAGTGAGTCCTGGGGGACTGAAGCTTTCTTT

D: .
J: TRBJ2-5
size: .
V: TRBV19
CDR3: CASSERGLAQETQYF
DNA: TGTGCCAGTAGTGAACGGGGCCTAGCCCAAGAGACCCAGTACTTC

D: .
J: TRBJ2-7
size: .
V: TRBV9
CDR3: CASSVGGGASNYEQYF
DNA: TGTGCCAGCAGCGTAGGTGGGGGAGCCAGCAACTACGAGCAGTACTTC

D: .
J: TRBJ2-1
size: .
V: TRBV2
CDR3: CASSVSRSYNEQFF
DNA: TGTGCCAGCAGTGTTAGCCGATCCTACAATGAGCAGTTCTTC

D: .
J: TRBJ2-1
size: few
V: TRBV6-5
CDR3: CASSYSGANEQFF
DNA: TGTGCCAGCAGTTACTCTGGGGCGAATGAGCAGTTCTTC

D: TRBD1
J: TRBJ1-5
size: .
V: TRBV2
CDR3: CASRPGQGAHSNQPQHF
DNA: TGTGCCAGCCGACCGGGACAGGGGGCTCATAGCAATCAGCCCCAGCATTTT

D: TRBD1
J: TRBJ1-2
size: .
V: TRBV7-6
CDR3: CASSLGRQGDGYTF
DNA: TGTGCCAGCAGCTTAGGAAGGCAGGGGGATGGCTACACCTTC

D: .
J: TRBJ1-1
size: .
V: TRBV7-9
CDR3: CASSPVNLNTEAFF
DNA: TGTGCCAGCAGCCCCGTTAACTTGAACACTGAAGCTTTCTTT

D: .
J: TRBJ1-5
size: .
V: TRBV11-2
CDR3: CASSLAGDYQPQHF
DNA: TGTGCCAGCAGCTTAGCCGGGGACTATCAGCCCCAGCATTTT

D: TRBD1
J: TRBJ1-2
size: .
V: TRBV15
CDR3: CATSSQGNYGYTF
DNA: TGTGCCACCAGCTCACAGGGGAACTATGGCTACACCTTC

D: .
J: TRBJ2-7
size: .
V: TRBV7-9
CDR3: CASSKGPTYEQYF
DNA: TGTGCCAGCAGCAAGGGACCGACCTACGAGCAGTACTTC

D: .
J: TRBJ1-1
size: .
V: TRBV5-6
CDR3: CASSLEPGATTEAFF
DNA: TGTGCCAGCAGCTTGGAGCCAGGGGCGACTACTGAAGCTTTCTTT

D: TRBD1
J: TRBJ2-7
size: .
V: TRBV10-3
CDR3: CAISVTTGSSYEQYF
DNA: TGTGCCATCAGTGTGACGACAGGGTCGTCCTACGAGCAGTACTTC

D: .
J: TRBJ1-2
size: .
V: TRBV27
CDR3: CASSFQGGNYGYTF
DNA: TGTGCCAGCAGTTTTCAGGGTGGTAACTATGGCTACACCTTC

D: .
J: TRBJ1-1
size: .
V: TRBV10-3
CDR3: CAITAEIMNTEAFF
DNA: TGTGCCATCACCGCGGAGATCATGAACACTGAAGCTTTCTTT